This TCR beta chain derives from a study of vaccination and CD4 T cells after COVID-19. The overall study: Overlapping spike peptides of SARS-CoV-2, HCoV-NL63, HCoV-OC43 and HCoV-229E were used, and cells were stimulated with them.

Sequencing of cultured CD4+ T cell DNA used the Oncomine TCR Beta short-read assay. TCRdb itself ran the PCR reads through MiXCR, one entry per CDR3 protein. In the table there are approximately 11,000 distinct CDR3 sequences, approximately 63% of which are singletons. Trimming cost V 2 bases and J 2 bases, with 6 bases left between them. The CDR3 spans 12 residues. Germline CDR1 DFQATT, CDR2 SNEGSKA (reference sequence). Specified treatment: roughly 10-day PBMC culture with coronavirus spike peptide pools or control peptides (ViraFEST assay). Roughly 2 million PBMCs went into each well for culture with around 9.2 IU/ml IL-2 and around 10 ug/ml peptide pools. About this clonotype itself: Its antigen is not identified.

The sequencing sample was made of CD4+ T cells from blood, cultured in vitro. This clonotype was sampled from a human donor who had recovered from COVID-19. The chain employs TRBV20-1 and TRBJ1-2; D not resolved. As DNA, the CDR3 is TGCAGTGCTAGATCCGGCAACTATGGCTACACCTTC. It codes for CSARSGNYGYTF.